The clone carrying this TCR beta chain was detected only once. The antigen is unknown. Donors showed nominal health when sampled, although they likely had unrecorded immune exposures. The data belong to a study of cytomegalovirus exposure and HLA in healthy donors. Study at large: Earlier, 95 million to 140 million unique TCR beta sequences were recovered from roughly 180 million T cells by an analysis. Notes on the study in general: It was 150 to 200 TCR beta chains that were listed as cytomegalovirus-associated. Later genetic work tied a missense DCLRE1C variant to beta-chain V and J trimming.

It was with 60 Vbeta and 13 Jbeta primers that the PCR ran. The method was immunoSEQ multiplex PCR; TCRdb's version includes in-frame clones alone and lacks a portion of them. The table includes about 73,000 clones, 60% to 85% detected once. This CDR3 has 15 amino acids. Trimming removed 5 bases from V and 7 bases from J; junction bases left unmatched: 8. CDR1 is MNHEY and CDR2 is SMNVEV in the germline V gene (reference sequence). Sequencing used PBMCs. The rearrangement joins TRBV27 to TRBJ1-2; 12 bases line up with TRBD1. The TCR was taken from a man aged 65-85 years in good health and CMV-seronegative. The DNA of the CDR3 is TGTGCCAGCAGTCCAAGGGGACAGGGGGCGCGTGGCTACACCTTC. Protein product: CASSPRGQGARGYTF.